The 8 T cell receptor beta chains reported below all come from one sample, sequenced in a study of shared clonotypes between healthy human individuals. Only in-frame clones appear in the TCRdb table, and some are missing; sequencing was by immunoSEQ multiplex PCR. This table holds 2 million to 3 million clones, over 85% found once. The source material was naive CD4+ T cells from PBMCs. Indicated subset: CD45RA+ positively selected. These receptors came from a young man in good health. Some clones in this sample may be carry-over from other donors' samples.

The V call is TRBV5-5, the J call TRBJ2-7; tentative D call: TRBD2 (6 bases). Germline V CDR1 and CDR2: SGHKS, YYEKEE (reference sequence). There are 14 residues in the CDR3. V dropped 3 bases and J dropped 7 bases, with 17 bases sitting between them. The CDR3 loop reads CASSSGVGSPEQYF. DNA of the CDR3: TGTGCCAGCAGCTCGGGGGTGGGGTCACCAGAGCAGTACTTC.

The CDR3 bases are TGTGCCAGTAGTATCTCTGGGGGGCGCCTCTACAATGAGCAGTTCTTC. This sequence encodes CASSISGGRLYNEQFF. The genes are TRBV19 and TRBJ2-1, with D perhaps being TRBD1 or TRBD2 (6 bases each). The length of the CDR3 is 16 residues. Germline CDR1 and CDR2: LNHDA and SQIVND (reference sequence). V was clipped by 3 bases and J by 3 bases, with 15 bases between them.

V gene TRBV7-8 combines with J gene TRBJ2-1; the match to TRBD2 covers 14 bases. The V gene's germline CDR1 is SGHVS and CDR2 FQNEAQ. The CDR3 covers 16 residues. V trimming: 7 bases; J trimming: 9 bases; junction bases outside the gene matches: 11. CDR3 nucleotide sequence: TGTGCCAGCATCCGACTAGCGGGAGGGCCGGGCGGTGAGCAGTTCTTC. Protein sequence: CASIRLAGGPGGEQFF.

In this sample, this clone turned up a few times. The chain has TRBV7-2 and TRBJ1-1; TRBD1 is a possible D gene (6 bases). Germline assignment: CDR1 SGHTA and CDR2 FQGNSA. The V end lost 7 bases, the J end lost 1 base, and 10 bases lay between the germline ends. There are 13 residues in the CDR3. The CDR3 nucleotides read TGTGCCAGCAACAAACAGGGGAACACTGAAGCTTTCTTT. Its translation: CASNKQGNTEAFF.

The CDR3 loop is CASSSRGIDTQYF. The DNA of the CDR3 is TGTGCCAGCAGCTCTCGGGGGATTGATACGCAGTATTTT. The chain joins TRBV11-3 to TRBJ2-3; D is possibly TRBD2 (6 bases). Per germline, CDR1 SGHNT and CDR2 YENEEA. The V end lost 4 bases, the J end lost 6 bases, and 11 bases lay between the germline ends. This CDR3 spans 13 amino acids.

The chain combines TRBV5-4 with TRBJ2-1, with TRBD1 matching 8 bases. The CDR3 is made up of 15 amino acids. CDR1 and CDR2 (germline): SGHNT, YYREEE (reference sequence). The trim removed 0 bases at V and 8 bases at J, leaving 7 bases unmatched. The CDR3 nucleotides are TGTGCCAGCAGCTTGGACAGGGGGGTAGGCTATGAGCAGTTCTTC. It encodes CASSLDRGVGYEQFF.

The genes are TRBV18 and TRBJ2-3; 12 bases match TRBD2. The CDR3 covers 16 residues. Per the germline V gene, CDR1 is KGHSH and CDR2 is LQKENI. V trimming: 3 bases; J trimming: 5 bases; junction bases outside the gene matches: 6. The CDR3 sequence is CASSPGLAGSIDTQYF. The CDR3 DNA reads as TGTGCCAGCTCACCCGGACTAGCGGGATCAATAGATACGCAGTATTTT.

This chain connects TRBV4-3 to TRBJ2-4; D tentatively fits TRBD1 or TRBD2 (5 bases each). The CDR3 loop spans 15 amino acids. Trimming pared 4 bases from V and 0 bases from J, leaving 10 bases between. Germline CDR1 is LGHNA and CDR2 is YSLEER. CDR3 nucleotide sequence: TGCGCCAGCAGCCGCCAGGGAGTAGCCAAAAACATTCAGTACTTC. Its protein product is CASSRQGVAKNIQYF.